This TCR beta chain was recovered during a study of blood T cell repertoires in COVID-19 (dated by TCRdb to 2020 to 2021). Regarding the complete study: Samples from collaborators originated in the United States, Italy and Spain and spanned both the acute and convalescent phases of COVID-19. The material from the prospective study consisted of cDNA or gDNA derived from T cells, B-cell-depleted T cells, or PBMCs. The dataset comprised deeply sampled blood TCRbeta repertoires from subjects exposed to, actively infected with, or recovered from COVID-19. The repertoires were released in a freely available public database meant as a resource for research on the immune response to SARS-CoV-2. The samples were drawn from the first 160 participants of the ongoing ImmuneRACE study and from 950 to 1,500 subjects provided by 6 global collaborators. A de-identified subject ID, COVID-19 status, age in years and sex were almost always included in the sample metadata. Where HLA class I and class II types were available, the types were taken from metadata supplied by the sample provider, not from assay-based typing. Results the study describes overall, beyond this receptor: The amount of clinical and demographic metadata varied by source and participant and was provided uncurated.

TCRbeta CDR3 regions were amplified from genomic DNA by means of the immunoSEQ Assay, a bias-controlled multiplex PCR. Regarding the original processing steps: Nucleated cell counts per sample were estimated from amplification of reference gene primers within the assay. To quantify the absolute abundance of each unique TCRbeta CDR3 rearrangement, sequence reads were collapsed and filtered. For each sample, productive Simpson clonality was calculated by taking the square root of Simpson's diversity index across productive rearrangements. The table was pulled from immuneACCESS by TCRdb, which kept in-frame rearrangements only. Such tables lose some clones; where checked, under half of the loss comes from unresolved V genes, and the rest has no known cause. V and J calls and clone size follow that table, whereas D and trimming were derived from the DNA. This sample holds 300,000 to 400,000 clones; 80% to 90% were observed only once. Of the sample, roughly 0.99% is held by the ten largest clones.

This clone was seen a few times. No cognate antigen has been identified for it. Base qualities are not recorded, but no much larger clone differs from it by a single base. From cysteine to phenylalanine, the CDR3 is 13 amino acids long. Of all the DNA, just the CDR3 is kept, 39 bases in frame from base 1. Trimming takes 1 base from V and 4 bases from J, and the germline ends sit 5 bases apart. The germline V gene encodes CDR1 MDHEN and CDR2 SYDVKM. In the prospective study, participants were about 18 to 89 years old, resided in approximately 25 geographic areas of the United States, and were enrolled through a virtual design. To assign participants to cohorts, the prospective study relied on clinical history that participants themselves reported in a screening survey and a study questionnaire. Recovered participants in ImmuneRACE Cohort 3 were defined by two consecutive negative NP/OP PCR tests, clearance by a healthcare professional, or resolution of symptoms. Each participant in the prospective study had whole blood, serum and a nasopharyngeal or oropharyngeal swab collected by mobile phlebotomists. Over a 2-month period, participants in the prospective study had the option of providing additional blood draws and questionnaires. Before DNA extraction, prospective study blood samples were shipped either frozen or at room temperature.

The sequence links TRBV28 to TRBJ1-3; the D gene lacks a confident call. The TCR was taken from a man aged 18 to 29 who had recovered from COVID-19. The specimen sequenced was PBMCs or T cells enriched from blood (not recorded which). CDR3 region: CASSLFPGNTIYF. The bases are TGTGCCAGCAGTTTATTTCCGGGAAACACCATATATTTT. The variable domain in full, with residues beyond the CDR3 obtained from the reference TRBV28 and TRBJ1-3 genes, is DVKVTQSSRYLVKRTGEKVFLECVQDMDHENMFWYRQDPGLGLRLIYFSYDVKMKEKGDIPEGYSVSREKKERFSLILESASTNQTSMYLCASSLFPGNTIYFGEGSWLTVV.